The following is a TCR beta chain sequence with its context. Its antigen is still unknown. Per-base qualities were not stored, and no clone one base away is much larger. These data belong to a study of cytomegalovirus exposure and HLA in healthy donors (dated by TCRdb to about 2017). A note on the overall study: In an earlier analysis of 450 to 750 of the donors, 276 Gb of sequence data and some 120 million unique TCR beta sequences from about 179 million T cells were reported. Rather than drawing on any new phenotypic data, the later analysis identified candidate immune exposures from TCR beta sequences and the way those sequences occurred across donors. The number of donors typed differed by locus, with about 629-630 for A, B, C, DRB1 and DQB1, about 500 for DQA1, nearly 610 for DPA1, and 400 to 490 for DPB1. An early release covering roughly 640 HLA-typed donors comprised approximately 290 gigabases of sequencing data and about 90 million unique TCR sequences. A separate validation cohort of 100 to 150 different subjects was used in addition to the approximately 700-subject first cohort. On average, roughly 240,000 unique TCR beta nucleotide sequences were sequenced per donor among roughly 430 genotyped donors of the cohort, with roughly a sixth of those sequences being non-productive. The genetic ancestry cluster associated with self-reported Caucasian donors included about four fifths of the roughly 380 genotyped donors. The study aimed to test whether cataloging public T cell receptors could reveal signatures of past pathogen exposure. The study used immunosequencing to profile the T cell repertoires of hundreds of subjects and linked those repertoires to cytomegalovirus serostatus. Both class I and class II loci were covered by HLA typing, at four-digit resolution. Because of strong linkage in the cohort, five DR-DQ haplotypes were treated as single units for association and clustering. To predict cytomegalovirus infection status, the study combined high-throughput TCR immunosequencing, statistical association of individual TCRs with disease status, and machine learning. An earlier analysis of several hundred of the donors used high-throughput TCR beta sequencing to judge whether each TCR beta V gene segment behaved as functional or pseudogenic. In a later analysis, previously published TCR beta repertoires from about 670 donors were re-analyzed and high-resolution HLA genotyping was added so that TCR occurrence patterns could be studied. Donor age, sex, ethnicity and CMV serostatus were collected together with the repertoire data. All discovery cohort repertoires had been generated using a single sequencing platform. In a later genetic analysis, genome-wide SNP genotypes for about three fifths of the roughly 670 donors were used, and that subset was treated as a discovery cohort.

Broader findings and caveats from the paper: In vitro tests confirmed that a few of the cytomegalovirus-associated TCR beta chains recognize cytomegalovirus antigens. According to a later analysis, TCR association rates differed among HLA loci, with DRB1 alleles showing the most associated TCRs and HLA-C alleles showing the fewest. According to the authors, the approach could potentially be generalized to other disease states and immunological phenotypes. Only TCR beta chains were sequenced in this cohort, and the absence of alpha or paired-chain data limited detectable features. The earlier analysis of about 600 of the donors excluded over 15 rarely observed V segments, including chromosome 9 orphons, because counts were too low. CMV serostatus was the only immune exposure information available for the cohort. In a later genetic analysis, a missense DCLRE1C variant was associated with V-gene and J-gene trimming of TCR beta chains, and the association was replicated in an independent cohort. A cluster of highly shared sequence variants was judged likely to represent a technical artifact of the sequencing pipeline. Roughly uniform sequencing depth across donors was assumed in presence/absence analyses, although this assumption may not hold. In a later analysis, most CMV-associated TCR beta chains were found to appear HLA-restricted, with HLA associations seemingly driven largely by CMV exposure. A later analysis reported that several top co-occurrence clusters appeared linked to parvovirus B19, influenza, CMV and Epstein-Barr virus. Compared with equally common non-associated chains, HLA-associated TCR beta chains in a later analysis were more clonally expanded and had lower generation probabilities. According to a later genetic analysis, donors in an Asian-associated ancestry cluster had fewer N-insertions in productive TCRs than the approximately 670-donor mean. Because HLA typing was unavailable for some donors at each locus, only the typed subset was used in association tests. A total of roughly 160 TCR beta chains were listed by the study as associated with cytomegalovirus. The classifier was reported to diagnose cytomegalovirus status with high specificity and sensitivity in both the original and validation cohorts. At a false discovery rate of 0.05, a later analysis linked roughly 17,000 TCR beta sequences to specific HLA alleles. Strong co-occurrence of HLA alleles, especially DR and DQ, made assigning TCR associations to individual alleles difficult. Correlated functional status among segregating V segments might reflect linkage disequilibrium, but an unknown experimental factor could not be ruled out. In an earlier analysis of some 550 of the donors, most TCR beta V segments were observed in productive rearrangements about 90% or about 30% of the time, broadly matching IMGT annotations. Most TCR sequences were observed very rarely across donors, whereas some public TCRs were present in many individuals. A further reported finding was that TCR beta sequences accurately predicted the HLA-A and HLA-B alleles for most subjects in the first cohort.

Receptor amplification or capture employed the immunoSEQ multiplex PCR assay. For the multiplex PCR, a mixture combining 60 forward primers for TCR Vbeta segments and 13 reverse primers for TCR Jbeta segments was used. The CDR3 region of rearranged TCR beta genes was amplified from genomic DNA with a multiplex PCR assay. The Illumina HiSeq System was used to sequence the amplified TCR beta libraries as 87-base-pair reads. As for the authors' bioinformatics: Across the roughly 640 repertoires, a later analysis counted roughly 84 million unique TCR beta chains, some 11 million of which were shared by at least two donors. To remove PCR and sequencing errors, raw reads were error-corrected and collapsed into unique sequences using a nearest-neighbor algorithm that merged closely related sequences. Alignment of CDR3 sequences to IMGT reference sequences was used to assign V, D and J gene segments. Each retained sequence needed at least a six-nucleotide match to both a V gene segment and a J gene segment. Rearrangements were classified as productive when the CDR3 lacked stop codons and remained in frame with V and J, and all other rearrangements were classified as non-productive. CDR3 was defined according to IMGT convention as the region running from the second conserved V-encoded cysteine to the conserved J-encoded phenylalanine. The earlier analysis of about 560 of the donors excluded any sequence lacking an unambiguous match to a single V gene segment. In an earlier analysis of 587 of the donors, a V segment was called functional when productive rearrangements were above 56.7%, and segregating when the standard deviation between donors exceeded 5%. A statistical classification framework was built to diagnose cytomegalovirus status from the catalog of TCR beta chain sequences. A later analysis assigned V and J genes by comparing TCR nucleotide sequences with IMGT/GENE-DB human TR gene sequences. A later analysis assigned CDR3 sequences and most-parsimonious VDJ recombination scenarios with the TCRdist pipeline. In a later analysis, each TCR beta chain was defined by its CDR3 amino acid sequence together with its V-gene family, and reads lacking a unique V-gene family were excluded. In a later analysis, 450 to 600 highly shared, low-generation-probability nucleotide sequences were removed to address suspected cross-contamination and a sequencing artifact. For each public chain, a later analysis derived a clonal expansion index from normalized ranks of inferred template counts within each repertoire. In a later analysis, generation probabilities were computed with a VDJ recombination model fitted to out-of-frame rearrangements, and the resulting probabilities were checked against IGoR. A later analysis scored TCR-TCR, TCR-HLA and TCR-CMV co-occurrence with hypergeometric tests, applying a repertoire-size bias correction to TCR pairs. A later analysis estimated false discovery rates by permuting HLA or CMV assignments 20 times. A later analysis grouped co-occurring TCRs with DBSCAN, adding TCRdist sequence similarity when clustering within HLA-allele-positive subsets. Co-occurrence clustering excluded repertoires with fewer than 30,000 or more than 120,000 public chains, plus five with anomalous nucleotide sharing. TCRdb obtained this table from immuneACCESS and retained in-frame rearrangements with V and J assigned. These tables miss some clones; where compared with another copy, unresolved V genes account for less than half of the shortfall, and the remainder is unexplained. The V and J calls and clone size were taken over from that table, and D and trimming were inferred from the DNA. In this sample the table shows some 93,000 clones, about 66% of which occur a single time. The ten largest clones add up to about 5.5% of the sample.

In total, over 600 healthy bone marrow donors made up the cohort. At the time of sampling, every cohort member was nominally healthy, though immune exposures that went unrecorded were likely present. The donor was CMV seropositive and was included in the group of 270 or so seropositive cohort members. A peripheral blood sample was collected from each donor, and TCR beta sequencing was performed on peripheral blood mononuclear cells. Genomic DNA was extracted from the blood cell samples with the Qiagen DNeasy Blood Extraction Kit. The sample comprised PBMCs. This TCR was sampled from a boy aged 5-17 years in good health and CMV-seropositive.

Read as DNA, the sequence is TGTGCCAGCTCACCAGCGCAGGGGACAAGAGAGACCCAGTACTTC. Translated, this is CASSPAQGTRETQYF. The chain is assembled from TRBV18 and TRBJ2-5, and TRBD1 may be the D gene, going by 6 matching bases. Including cysteine and phenylalanine, the CDR3 has 15 amino acids. Here the CDR3 DNA is all that survives: 45 bases in frame from base 1. Trimming at the junction amounts to 2 bases on V and 4 bases on J, and the germline ends lie 14 bases apart. According to the germline V gene, CDR1 reads KGHSH and CDR2 reads LQKENI.